The present entry profiles one T cell receptor (beta chain) with its context. This entry belongs to a study of cytomegalovirus exposure and HLA in healthy donors. It was with 60 Vbeta and 13 Jbeta primers that the PCR ran. Method: immunoSEQ multiplex PCR; TCRdb's copy keeps in-frame clones and lacks some. The data hold around 150,000 clones, with 68% observed a single time. Germline V CDR1 and CDR2: SGHNT, YYREEE (reference sequence). This CDR3 has 17 amino acids. J gave up 5 bases and V 0 bases, and 12 bases lay outside the gene matches. This clonotype was obtained from a man aged 60 to 69 in good health and CMV-seronegative. The chain is built from TRBV5-4 and TRBJ2-7, with 9 bases aligning to TRBD2. The sequenced sample was PBMCs. The DNA of the CDR3 is TGTGCCAGCAGCTTGGATTGGCGCGGGGGGGGACCTAACGAGCAGTACTTC. It translates to CASSLDWRGGGPNEQYF.